The T cell receptor (beta chain) described here comes from a study of brain T cells in children with intractable seizures. About this clone: Its matching antigen is unknown.

Study-level findings and limits: Viral specificity was inferred only from CDR3 similarity; HCMV serostatus was unknown. Absence of clones before surgery may stem from lower sequencing depth.

The protocol was immunoSEQ multiplex PCR, while the TCRdb copy is restricted to in-frame clones and leaves out a portion. The sample records about 64,000 clones, approximately 95% being singletons. Germline V gives CDR1 KGHSH, CDR2 LQKENI. This CDR3 is 14 amino acids long. V dropped 3 bases and J dropped 3 bases, with 12 bases sitting between them. Sequencing was limited to surgery cases with top T cell transcript signatures in brain tissue. The V gene is TRBV18, the J gene TRBJ2-7; possible D gene TRBD2, 5 bases. The specimen comprised peripheral blood, sampled at surgery. This TCR came from a boy under two years old with focal cortical dysplasia and intractable seizures. The CDR3 DNA reads TGTGCCAGCTCACCGAGCCAGCGGCACTACGAGCAGTACTTC. Protein sequence: CASSPSQRHYEQYF.